What follows are 16 T cell receptor beta chains derived from one specimen sequenced in a study of early T cells in non-severe SARS-CoV-2 infection. MiXCR, run by TCRdb on the 5' RACE reads, gives a single entry per CDR3 protein. This table has about 84,000 distinct CDR3 sequences, 9.5% to 13% appearing once. Sequencing input: whole blood. Receptor source: an adult who was a healthcare worker with PCR-confirmed SARS-CoV-2 infection or an uninfected control (not recorded which).

Ten or more counts support this clonotype. The rearrangement joins TRBV2 to TRBJ1-2, with a weak D call TRBD1 (5 bases). This CDR3 spans 11 amino acids. Germline CDR1 is SNHLY and CDR2 is FYNNEI. V was trimmed by 8 bases and J by 6 bases, leaving 10 bases between them. Here the CDR3 reads CASWEGHGYTF. The CDR3 region has the DNA TGTGCCAGCTGGGAGGGGCATGGCTACACCTTC. The full variable domain, in which reference TRBV2 and TRBJ1-2 provide the parts outside the CDR3, is EPEVTQTPSHQVTQMGQEVILRCVPISNHLYFYWYRQILGQKVEFLVSFYNNEISEKSEIFDDQFSVERPDGSNFTLKIRSTKLEDSAMYFCASWEGHGYTFGSGTRLTVV.

Notes on this clonotype: One end of the junction fails to match germline, which may point to a read error. The chain employs TRBV7-9 and TRBJ1-2, with unresolved D. In germline, CDR1 is SEHNR, CDR2 FQNEAQ (reference sequence). The CDR3 consists of 13 residues. CDR3 amino acids: CASSFYSDVVGAF. DNA for the CDR3: TGTGCCAGCAGTTTTTACTCGGACGTCGTAGGCGCCTTC. Drawing the rest from reference TRBV7-9 and TRBJ1-2, the complete variable domain is DTGVSQNPRHKITKRGQNVTFRCDPISEHNRLYWYRQTLGQGPEFLTYFQNEAQLEKSRLLSDRFSAERPKGSFSTLEIQRTEQGDSAMYLCASSFYSDVVGAFGSGTRLTVV.

This clonotype was picked up many times. This chain connects TRBV11-2 to TRBJ2-1; no clear D gene. The CDR3 is 13 amino acids. Per germline, CDR1 SGHAT and CDR2 FQNNGV. Trimming shortened V by 8 bases and J by 3 bases, and 11 bases separated the two germline ends. The CDR3: CASSHGDYNEQFF. CDR3 nucleotide sequence: TGTGCCAGCTCTCACGGAGACTACAATGAGCAGTTCTTC.

The V and J genes are TRBV12-3 or TRBV12-4 and TRBJ2-5, with 10 bases fitting TRBD2. After removal of 6 bases from V and 5 bases from J, the junction contained 12 bases not matched to a gene. This CDR3 contains 16 residues. CDR3 DNA sequence: TGTGCCAGCAGGCCCGGGGCTAGCGGGAGTTGGGAGACCCAGTACTTC. Translating gives CASRPGASGSWETQYF.

This clonotype was seen many times. The gene calls are TRBV2 and TRBJ1-2; no reliable D call. The V gene lost 4 bases and the J gene lost 8 bases, with 17 bases spanning the gap. Germline values: CDR1 SNHLY, CDR2 FYNNEI. This CDR3 has 14 amino acids. The CDR3 bases are TGTGCCAGCAGTGGGGAAAGAATCTTTGGGGGCTACACCTTC. As protein: CASSGERIFGGYTF.

This clonotype appeared many times. The rearrangement joins TRBV28 to TRBJ1-2, with 8 nucleotides matching TRBD1. CDR3 length: 13 amino acids. Unmatched junction bases numbered 4, after V lost 3 bases and J lost 7 bases. Germline V lookup: CDR1 MDHEN, CDR2 SYDVKM. CDR3 DNA sequence: TGTGCCAGCAGTTTTTCAGGGGGCTCTGGCTACACCTTC. Translation gives CASSFSGGSGYTF.

This clonotype was recorded at least ten times. The chain employs TRBV3-1 and TRBJ2-6; no firm D call. V dropped 4 bases and J dropped 0 bases, with 13 bases sitting between them. Germline assignment: CDR1 LGHDT and CDR2 YNNKEL (reference sequence). This CDR3 spans 17 amino acids. For the CDR3, the DNA is TGTGCCAGCAGCCCCTTCCAGAGGCTCTCTGGGGCCAACGTCCTGACTTTC. It specifies CASSPFQRLSGANVLTF. Full variable domain (missing parts from reference TRBV3-1 and TRBJ2-6): DTAVSQTPKYLVTQMGNDKSIKCEQNLGHDTMYWYKQDSKKFLKIMFSYNNKELIINETVPNRFSPKSPDKAHLNLHINSLELGDSAVYFCASSPFQRLSGANVLTFGAGSRLTVL.

This clonotype was seen more than once but under ten times. CDR3 nucleotides: TGCAGCGTTGTAGTACGGGGGGTAATCACTGAAGCTTTCTTT. Translating gives CSVVVRGVITEAFF. The genes are TRBV29-1 and TRBJ1-1; D is possibly TRBD1 (5 bases). The CDR3 runs 14 residues. V lost 4 bases, J lost 4 bases, and 16 bases lay in between. CDR1 is SQVTM, CDR2 ANQGSEA, per germline.

This clonotype was recorded many times. This chain uses TRBV5-1 with TRBJ2-7; 7 bases align to TRBD2. Looked up from germline, CDR1 is SGHRS and CDR2 is YFSETQ. The CDR3 totals 16 residues. After removal of 0 bases from V and 1 base from J, the junction contained 7 bases not matched to a gene. The CDR3 DNA reads TGCGCCAGCAGCTTGGTTACGGCGGGAGTGTCCTACGAGCAGTACTTC. It specifies CASSLVTAGVSYEQYF.

This clonotype was found many times. V and J are TRBV30 and TRBJ1-2, with D perhaps matching TRBD1 (6 bases). The CDR3 runs to 15 residues. CDR1 GTSNPN and CDR2 SVGIG come from the germline V gene (reference sequence). The germline V and J ends were trimmed by 4 bases and 3 bases, with 18 bases remaining between them. The CDR3 bases are TGTGCCTGGAAGGTTCTGAGGGGGATAGACTATGGCTACACCTTC. Residues: CAWKVLRGIDYGYTF.

V and J are TRBV3-1 and TRBJ2-7; D is uncertain. The germline gives CDR1 LGHDT, CDR2 YNNKEL (reference sequence). CDR3 length: 14 amino acids. The germline V and J ends were trimmed by 0 bases and 7 bases, with 13 bases remaining between them. The CDR3 spells CASSQDLVSGEQYF. The CDR3 DNA reads TGTGCCAGCAGCCAAGATCTTGTTTCCGGGGAGCAGTACTTC.

This clonotype was recorded at least ten times. The V gene is TRBV9, the J gene TRBJ1-1, with D perhaps matching TRBD1 (6 bases). Trimming took 2 bases from V and 0 from J, leaving 11 bases between them. CDR3 length: 15 residues. CDR1 is SGDLS, CDR2 YYNGEE, per germline. CDR3 nucleotides: TGTGCCAGCAGCGTCTTTTCAGGGGTGAACACTGAAGCTTTCTTT. It yields the protein CASSVFSGVNTEAFF.

This chain joins TRBV7-8 and TRBJ2-3; D unresolved. V lost 1 base and J lost 1, with 6 bases in between. The CDR3 is 14 amino acids. CDR1 and CDR2 (germline): SGHVS, FQNEAQ. CDR3 sequence reads: CASSLGWGTDTQYF. The CDR3 coding sequence is TGTGCCAGCAGCTTAGGCTGGGGCACAGATACGCAGTATTTT.

This clonotype was seen many times. The chain uses TRBV19 and TRBJ2-2; D call uncertain. This CDR3 is 13 amino acids long. The ends were cut back, 8 bases at V and 1 base at J, with 8 bases in the middle. The germline V gene has CDR1 LNHDA and CDR2 SQIVND (reference sequence). The CDR3 loop is CASSRQNTGELFF. The CDR3 DNA sequence: TGTGCCAGTTCTAGACAGAACACCGGGGAGCTGTTTTTT.

The chain links TRBV28 to TRBJ2-7, with 8 nucleotides matching TRBD1. The CDR3 loop spans 16 amino acids. Germline loops: CDR1 MDHEN, CDR2 SYDVKM. V lost 4 bases to trimming and J lost 3 bases; unmatched junction nucleotides: 11. Here the CDR3 DNA reads TGTGCCAGCAGTTCCCGGACAGGGACGTTCAACTACGAGCAGTACTTC. This gives the protein CASSSRTGTFNYEQYF.

The chain combines TRBV27 with TRBJ2-1; TRBD2 matches 7 bases. The CDR3 is made up of 14 amino acids. Germline lookup yields CDR1 MNHEY and CDR2 SMNVEV (reference sequence). V gave up 3 bases and J gave up 13 bases; unmatched junction bases: 12. CDR3 region: CASSFIPLRDYQFF. The DNA of the CDR3 is TGTGCCAGCAGTTTCATCCCCCTCCGGGACTATCAGTTCTTC.